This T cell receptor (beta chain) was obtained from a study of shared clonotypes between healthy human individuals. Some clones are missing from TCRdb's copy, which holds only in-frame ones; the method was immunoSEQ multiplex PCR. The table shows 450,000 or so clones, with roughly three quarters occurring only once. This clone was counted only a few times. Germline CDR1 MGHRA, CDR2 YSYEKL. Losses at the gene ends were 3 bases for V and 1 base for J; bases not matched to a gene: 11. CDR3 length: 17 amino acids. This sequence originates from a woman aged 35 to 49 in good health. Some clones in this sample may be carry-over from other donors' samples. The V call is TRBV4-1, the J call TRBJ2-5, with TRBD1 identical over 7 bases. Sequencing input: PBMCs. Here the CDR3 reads CASSQQYLGQTQETQYF. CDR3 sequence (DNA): TGCGCCAGCAGCCAGCAATACCTGGGACAGACCCAAGAGACCCAGTACTTC.